Listed here are 32 T cell receptor beta chains from one sample, sequenced in a study of CD8 T cells in ankylosing spondylitis. TCRdb fed the 5' RACE reads into MiXCR, producing one record per CDR3 protein. This sample yields about 320,000 distinct CDR3 sequences, of which around 10% are seen a single time; about 10% belongs to the top ten. Specimen: blood, either unsorted or a sorted T cell fraction (not recorded which). Every receptor here comes from a female donor with ankylosing spondylitis or in good health (not recorded which).

This clonotype was seen at least ten times. The V call is TRBV12-3 or TRBV12-4, the J call TRBJ1-1; no clear D gene. V was trimmed by 6 bases and J by 1 base, leaving 9 bases between them. The CDR3 loop spans 13 amino acids. CDR3 bases: TGTGCCAGCAGCAGAACAGCGAACACTGAAGCTTTCTTT. The encoded protein is CASSRTANTEAFF.

The table lists this clonotype with many counts. The V gene is TRBV20-1, the J gene TRBJ1-1; D is perhaps TRBD1 (5 bases). CDR3 size: 14 residues. V gave up 5 bases and J gave up 4 bases, with 17 bases separating them. Germline V gene lookup returns CDR1 DFQATT and CDR2 SNEGSKA (reference sequence). CDR3 loop: CSADDSQQSTEAFF. CDR3 nucleotides: TGCAGTGCTGATGACAGCCAGCAGAGCACTGAAGCTTTCTTT.

This clonotype showed up many times. The CDR3 reads CSADGQGAINTEAFF. CDR3 coding DNA: TGCAGTGCGGACGGACAGGGGGCTATTAACACTGAAGCTTTCTTT. The chain joins TRBV20-1 to TRBJ1-1; 11 nucleotides align to TRBD1. Germline CDR1 reads DFQATT; CDR2 reads SNEGSKA (reference sequence). V shed 6 bases and J 2 bases; nucleotides not matched to a gene: 8. The CDR3 extends over 15 amino acids.

This clonotype has ten or more counts. V usage is TRBV12-3 or TRBV12-4 and J usage is TRBJ2-1, with a weak D call TRBD2 (5 bases). This CDR3 contains 15 residues. V was clipped by 3 bases and J by 3 bases, with 12 bases between them. CDR3 sequence (DNA): TGTGCCAGCAGTTTTTTTTCGGGGATCTACAATGAGCAGTTCTTC. This translates into CASSFFSGIYNEQFF.

The V and J genes are TRBV19 and TRBJ2-3, with D perhaps TRBD1 or TRBD2 (5 bases each). Per germline, CDR1 LNHDA and CDR2 SQIVND (reference sequence). This CDR3 is 15 amino acids long. Trimming removed 1 base from V and 6 bases from J, with 14 bases in between. The CDR3 is CASSIVGPRGDTQYF. The CDR3 nucleotides read TGTGCCAGTAGTATAGTGGGACCCCGCGGCGATACGCAGTATTTT. The full variable domain, rest sourced from reference TRBV19 and TRBJ2-3, is DGGITQSPKYLFRKEGQNVTLSCEQNLNHDAMYWYRQDPGQGLRLIYYSQIVNDFQKGDIAEGYSVSREKKESFPLTVTSAQKNPTAFYLCASSIVGPRGDTQYFGPGTRLTVL.

This clonotype was found once. The chain combines TRBV3-1 with TRBJ2-1; D may be TRBD2 (5 bases). Germline loops: CDR1 LGHDT, CDR2 YNNKEL (reference sequence). CDR3 length: 20 residues. V was trimmed by 0 bases and J by 2 bases, leaving 23 bases between them. CDR3 sequence (DNA): TGTGCCAGCAGCCAAGACCCCTTAGCGCCCACCGCCCAGACCTACAATGAGCAGTTCTTC. Its translation: CASSQDPLAPTAQTYNEQFF.

The chain couples TRBV6-1 to TRBJ1-5; possibly TRBD1 for D (6 bases). This CDR3 comprises 15 residues. Looked up from germline, CDR1 is MNHNS and CDR2 is SASEGT. With 7 bases removed from V and 4 bases from J, the gap between germline ends came to 17 bases. The CDR3 DNA sequence: TGTGCCAGCATCCAGGGCAGGGGTGGGAATCAGCCCCAGCATTTT. As protein: CASIQGRGGNQPQHF.

This clonotype was picked up many times. The rearrangement joins TRBV10-3 to TRBJ2-1; D uncertain. Germline V gives CDR1 ENHRY, CDR2 SYGVKD. The CDR3 loop spans 12 amino acids. V lost 8 bases to trimming and J lost 0 bases, with 5 bases between them. CDR3 sequence: CAIASSYNEQFF. The CDR3 DNA reads TGTGCCATCGCCAGCTCCTACAATGAGCAGTTCTTC.

In its sample, this clonotype was seen many times. The V and J genes are TRBV5-1 and TRBJ2-7; D gene uncertain. Germline values: CDR1 SGHRS, CDR2 YFSETQ. The ends were cut back, 0 bases at V and 0 bases at J, with 13 bases in the middle. CDR3 size: 16 residues. CDR3 in amino acids: CASSLESADYSYEQYF. CDR3 DNA sequence: TGCGCCAGCAGCTTGGAGTCAGCCGATTACTCCTACGAGCAGTACTTC. The full variable domain, with the rest looked up from reference TRBV5-1 and TRBJ2-7, is KAGVTQTPRYLIKTRGQQVTLSCSPISGHRSVSWYQQTPGQGLQFLFEYFSETQRNKGNFPGRFSGRQFSNSRSEMNVSTLELGDSALYLCASSLESADYSYEQYFGPGTRLTVT.

The chain links TRBV29-1 to TRBJ2-1; 9 bases align to TRBD2. J gave up 12 bases and V 2 bases, and 11 bases lay outside the gene matches. CDR3 length: 14 residues. Germline assignment: CDR1 SQVTM and CDR2 ANQGSEA. The CDR3 protein is CSVEPGLAPGRQFF. CDR3 nucleotides: TGCAGCGTTGAACCGGGACTAGCCCCAGGGCGGCAGTTCTTC.

This clonotype was counted ten times or more. The genes are TRBV28 and TRBJ2-1, with D possibly being TRBD2 (6 bases). V lost 6 bases to trimming and J lost 8 bases, with 8 bases between them. Germline V CDR1 and CDR2: MDHEN, SYDVKM. The CDR3 sequence is 11 residues long. The CDR3 spells CASSWGDEQFF. In nucleotides, the CDR3 is TGTGCCAGCAGCTGGGGGGATGAGCAGTTCTTC.

This clonotype showed up many times. The rearrangement joins TRBV20-1 to TRBJ1-1; 8 bases match TRBD1. This CDR3 is 13 amino acids long. The J segment lost 5 bases and the V segment lost 1 base, leaving 3 bases of the junction unmatched. Germline loops: CDR1 DFQATT, CDR2 SNEGSKA (reference sequence). CDR3 sequence reads: CSARAGGETEAFF. The DNA of the CDR3 is TGCAGTGCTAGAGCAGGGGGCGAGACTGAAGCTTTCTTT.

This clonotype was observed many times. J is TRBJ2-7 and V is TRBV11-2; 9 bases are a match to TRBD2. The V gene end was trimmed by 2 bases and the J gene end by 5 bases; junction bases not matched to a gene: 13. The germline CDR1 and CDR2 sequences are SGHAT and FQNNGV. This CDR3 spans 17 amino acids. The CDR3 loop is CASSLINQASGNHEQYF. The CDR3 DNA reads as TGTGCCAGCAGCTTAATAAATCAGGCTAGCGGGAATCACGAGCAGTACTTC.

A few counts support this clonotype. The rearrangement uses TRBV13 and TRBJ2-1, with 13 bases that match TRBD2. This CDR3 spans 18 amino acids. Trimming took 4 bases from V and 8 from J; bases not matched to a gene: 14. Germline loops: CDR1 PRHDT, CDR2 FYEKMQ (reference sequence). CDR3 in DNA: TGTGCCAGCAGCTCAAGGTTCCCAAGGACTAGCGGGAGTGATGAGCAGTTCTTC. Its translation is CASSSRFPRTSGSDEQFF.

At least ten counts were recorded for this clonotype. The CDR3 here is CASSFGSGTSNEQFF. CDR3 DNA: TGTGCCAGCAGTTTTGGCAGCGGGACTAGCAATGAGCAGTTCTTC. J is TRBJ2-1 and V is TRBV28; TRBD2 agrees at 8 bases. V was pared by 3 bases and J by 6 bases, with 7 bases of the junction left unmatched. Germline V CDR1 and CDR2: MDHEN, SYDVKM. The CDR3 is 15 residues long.

With regard to this clonotype: A much larger clone differs from this one at a single base, so this may be a read error. The V call is TRBV20-1, the J call TRBJ2-1, with D maybe TRBD1 (5 bases). This CDR3 spans 14 amino acids. The V end was cut by 1 base, the J end by 6 bases, with 13 bases between. Germline CDR1 reads DFQATT; CDR2 reads SNEGSKA (reference sequence). CDR3 bases: TGCAGTGCTAGAGCAGTGGACACCTTCAATGAGCAGTTCTTC. Its protein product is CSARAVDTFNEQFF.

The chain has TRBV7-9 and TRBJ2-5, with a tentative D call TRBD2 (5 bases). In germline, CDR1 is SEHNR, CDR2 FQNEAQ (reference sequence). The V end lost 2 bases, the J end lost 3 bases, and 10 bases lay between the germline ends. The CDR3 is 14 residues long. Here the CDR3 reads CASSLKGGKETQYF. The CDR3 DNA reads TGTGCCAGCAGCTTAAAAGGAGGAAAAGAGACCCAGTACTTC.

This clonotype came up many times. The rearrangement joins TRBV20-1 to TRBJ2-2; 10 bases are shared with TRBD2. V shed 6 bases, J shed 0 bases, and the junction held 7 bases outside the gene matches. The CDR3 has 16 residues. Germline V gene data show CDR1 as DFQATT and CDR2 as SNEGSKA (reference sequence). The CDR3 region has the DNA TGCAGTGCGCTACCGGGACTAGCGTCGAACACCGGGGAGCTGTTTTTT. Its translation is CSALPGLASNTGELFF.

This clonotype has ten or more counts. This chain connects TRBV27 to TRBJ2-2; 14 nucleotides align to TRBD2. The junction had 2 bases not matched to a gene; V was cut back by 5 bases and J by 3 bases. The V gene's germline CDR1 is MNHEY and CDR2 SMNVEV (reference sequence). This CDR3 has 16 amino acids. The CDR3 sequence: CASSMGLAGDTGELFF. CDR3 in DNA: TGTGCCAGCAGTATGGGACTAGCGGGAGACACCGGGGAGCTGTTTTTT.

This clonotype has at least ten counts. CDR3 bases: TGTGCCAGCAGTTTCAGCCCCTTTTCCGGAGCGGGAGGGCCTGTTTTTAGGAATGAGCAGTTCTTC. It is translated as CASSFSPFSGAGGPVFRNEQFF. The chain couples TRBV12-3 or TRBV12-4 to TRBJ2-1; 10 nucleotides align to TRBD2. V lost 3 bases, J lost 7 bases, and 27 bases stayed unmatched. CDR3 length: 22 amino acids.

The sample holds many counts of this clonotype. The chain is built from TRBV7-2 and TRBJ2-3; D is ambiguous. Per germline, CDR1 SGHTA and CDR2 FQGNSA. Deletions cut 2 bases from V and 0 bases from J, with 9 bases between. The CDR3 spans 15 residues. The CDR3 nucleotides read TGTGCCAGCAGCTTAAACGTACCTAGCACAGATACGCAGTATTTT. It yields the protein CASSLNVPSTDTQYF.

This clonotype was seen repeatedly, ten times or more. The chain recombines TRBV5-4 with TRBJ2-3; perhaps TRBD2 as D (6 bases). Trimming cost V 0 bases and J 3 bases, with 11 bases left between them. The CDR3 runs to 15 residues. Germline assignment: CDR1 SGHNT and CDR2 YYREEE (reference sequence). DNA for the CDR3: TGTGCCAGCAGCTTGGGAAATGGGGGGACAGATACGCAGTATTTT. Protein: CASSLGNGGTDTQYF.

The V call is TRBV6-2 or TRBV6-3, the J call TRBJ2-5; 9 nucleotides line up with TRBD1. J was trimmed by 1 base and V by 0 bases; bases with no gene match: 9. Germline V lookup: CDR1 MNHEY, CDR2 SVGEGT. The CDR3 extends over 18 amino acids. CDR3 in amino acids: CASSYSTLMGQGQETQYF. In DNA form, the CDR3 reads TGTGCCAGCAGTTACTCGACTCTCATGGGACAGGGCCAAGAGACCCAGTACTTC.

This clonotype came up many times. The chain is built from TRBV20-1 and TRBJ2-1; no clear D gene. The CDR3 spans 13 residues. The V end lost 4 bases, the J end lost 3 bases, and 10 bases lay between the germline ends. From germline, CDR1 is DFQATT and CDR2 SNEGSKA (reference sequence). The CDR3: CSATDKSYNEQFF. The CDR3 coding sequence is TGCAGTGCTACTGACAAGAGCTACAATGAGCAGTTCTTC.

This clonotype was detected a few times. The chain carries TRBV20-1 and TRBJ1-4, with D uncertain. The CDR3 contains 14 residues. Germline CDR1 and CDR2: DFQATT and SNEGSKA (reference sequence). Trimming took off 1 base at V and 4 bases at J, with 10 bases between the two ends. CDR3: CSARVARRNEKLFF. In DNA, the CDR3 is TGCAGTGCTAGAGTGGCCAGACGTAATGAAAAACTGTTTTTT.

The genes are TRBV12-3 or TRBV12-4 and TRBJ2-1; D perhaps matches TRBD1 (5 bases). The CDR3 is made up of 13 amino acids. V was shortened by 3 bases and J by 9 bases, with 12 bases between the two germline ends. The CDR3 DNA sequence: TGTGCCAGCAGTTTGGGGCGCAGCGCTGAGCAGTTCTTC. Amino acids: CASSLGRSAEQFF.

This clonotype was recorded many times. The chain combines TRBV5-1 with TRBJ1-6; no clear D gene. Per germline, CDR1 SGHRS and CDR2 YFSETQ. The CDR3 covers 15 residues. V was shortened by 2 bases and J by 7 bases, with 13 bases between the two germline ends. This CDR3 reads CASSLWGVGNSPLHF. In DNA form, the CDR3 reads TGCGCCAGCAGCTTATGGGGTGTCGGGAATTCACCCCTCCACTTT.

This clonotype came up many times. The chain carries TRBV10-3 and TRBJ2-1; 9 bases match TRBD2. This CDR3 has 14 amino acids. Trimming cost V 6 bases and J 1 base; bases outside gene matches: 1. The germline CDR1 and CDR2 sequences are ENHRY and SYGVKD. CDR3 DNA: TGTGCCATCAGAGCGGGGGGTTCCTACAATGAGCAGTTCTTC. This gives the protein CAIRAGGSYNEQFF.

The rearrangement links TRBV27 to TRBJ2-1; D possibly corresponds to TRBD1 (6 bases). V lost 6 bases, J lost 5 bases, and 11 bases lay in between. The CDR3 is made up of 13 amino acids. Germline V gene data show CDR1 as MNHEY and CDR2 as SMNVEV (reference sequence). The CDR3 nucleotides read TGTGCCAGCAGCCACAGGGATGACAATGAGCAGTTCTTC. It encodes CASSHRDDNEQFF.

This clonotype was found many times. V and J are TRBV12-3 or TRBV12-4 and TRBJ2-2; perhaps TRBD1 as D (6 bases). The CDR3 runs 16 residues. V was trimmed by 3 bases and J by 0 bases, leaving 11 bases between them. CDR3 sequence: CASSFHRDSNTGELFF. DNA for the CDR3: TGTGCCAGCAGTTTCCACAGGGATTCGAACACCGGGGAGCTGTTTTTT.

In this sample, this clonotype turned up many times. The V call is TRBV20-1, the J call TRBJ2-7, with D maybe TRBD2 (5 bases). CDR3 length: 15 residues. The germline V gene has CDR1 DFQATT and CDR2 SNEGSKA (reference sequence). V shed 0 bases and J shed 6 bases, with 18 bases lying between them. Here the CDR3 reads CSARDQVGLASEQYF. DNA for the CDR3: TGCAGTGCTAGAGATCAGGTCGGGCTAGCTTCCGAGCAGTACTTC.

The chain carries TRBV5-1 and TRBJ1-1; D not certain. The CDR3 totals 16 residues. Per germline, CDR1 SGHRS and CDR2 YFSETQ. Trimming removed 2 bases at V and 1 base at J, with 15 bases between. CDR3 region: CASSLVTRLGNTEAFF. DNA of the CDR3: TGCGCCAGCAGCTTAGTAACCAGGCTAGGGAACACTGAAGCTTTCTTT.